These 32 T cell receptor beta chains were sequenced from one sample in a study of cytomegalovirus exposure and HLA in healthy donors. A multiplex PCR was run with 60 Vbeta primers and 13 Jbeta primers. The protocol was immunoSEQ multiplex PCR, while the TCRdb copy is restricted to in-frame clones and leaves out a portion. This sample yields about 160,000 clones, of which roughly 87% are seen a single time; over 4% belongs to the top ten. Input material: PBMCs. Every receptor here comes from a man aged 45-60 years in good health and CMV-seropositive.

This chain links TRBV18 with TRBJ1-5; D is unclear. CDR1 KGHSH and CDR2 LQKENI come from the germline V gene. CDR3 size: 13 residues. With 2 bases removed from V and 6 bases from J, the gap between germline ends came to 8 bases. CDR3 loop: CASSPTGGQPQHF. The CDR3 DNA sequence: TGTGCCAGCTCACCAACGGGAGGTCAGCCCCAGCATTTT.

The CDR3 DNA reads as TGTGCCAGCAGCACGGACAGGAGGGTAGGACAGCCCCAGCATTTT. Translated, it gives CASSTDRRVGQPQHF. The chain employs TRBV7-9 and TRBJ1-5; 7 nucleotides agree with TRBD1. CDR3 size: 15 residues. Germline V gene data show CDR1 as SEHNR and CDR2 as FQNEAQ (reference sequence). V gave up 5 bases and J gave up 7 bases; unmatched junction bases: 11.

The gene calls are TRBV19 and TRBJ2-1; no clear D. Trimming took off 3 bases at V and 10 bases at J, with 7 bases between the two ends. CDR3 length: 11 amino acids. Germline-derived CDR1 and CDR2 are LNHDA and SQIVND (reference sequence). CDR3: CASSISGEQFF. CDR3 nucleotides: TGTGCCAGTAGTATCTCAGGAGAGCAGTTCTTC.

J is TRBJ2-5 and V is TRBV14; D is unclear. This CDR3 has 15 amino acids. Trimming cost V 1 base and J 0 bases, with 9 bases left between them. The germline V gene encodes CDR1 SGHDN and CDR2 FVKESK. In DNA form, the CDR3 reads TGTGCCAGCAGCCAAGGGTCCGGGTACCAAGAGACCCAGTACTTC. This sequence encodes CASSQGSGYQETQYF.

The J gene is TRBJ1-2, the V gene TRBV25-1; unclear D gene. The CDR3 is made up of 15 amino acids. V lost 6 bases and J 0 bases, leaving 14 bases between the germline ends. The germline V gene has CDR1 MGHDK and CDR2 SYGVNS. CDR3 protein: CASSQTGIANYGYTF. In DNA, the CDR3 is TGTGCCAGCAGCCAGACGGGTATAGCTAACTATGGCTACACCTTC.

The V gene is TRBV5-1, the J gene TRBJ1-3; 7 bases are shared with TRBD1. V dropped 2 bases and J dropped 8; count of bases not matched to a gene: 7. The CDR3 has 14 residues. From germline, CDR1 is SGHRS and CDR2 YFSETQ. CDR3: CASSLTTGSHTIYF. CDR3 in DNA: TGCGCCAGCAGCTTAACGACAGGGAGTCACACCATATATTTT.

The chain is built from TRBV12-5 and TRBJ2-7, with D unclear. The V gene's germline CDR1 is LGHNT and CDR2 FRNRAP. V was cut by 1 base and J by 4 bases, with 8 bases left in between. This CDR3 has 13 residues. CDR3 coding DNA: TGTGCTAGTGGTTTGGGAGTTGGTTACGAGCAGTACTTC. Translating gives CASGLGVGYEQYF.

Details on this clone: Compared with germline, one end of the junction differs, possibly owing to a read error. This sample includes further DNA sequences coding for the same CDR3. The V gene is TRBV10-2, the J gene TRBJ2-7; the match to TRBD2 covers 10 bases. Germline V gene data show CDR1 as WSHSY and CDR2 as SAAADI. This CDR3 spans 14 amino acids. CDR3 sequence reads: CASRELAGPYEQYF. In nucleotides, the CDR3 is TGCGCCAGCCGTGAACTAGCGGGACCGTACGAGCAGTACTTC.

In its sample, this clone was seen once. CDR3 in amino acids: CASSSHGTGEKLFF. The CDR3 DNA sequence: TGTGCCAGTAGTTCCCACGGGACAGGTGAAAAACTGTTTTTT. The chain uses TRBV19 and TRBJ1-4; TRBD1 aligns across 8 bases. Trimming removed 5 bases from V and 7 bases from J; junction bases left unmatched: 6. Looked up from germline, CDR1 is LNHDA and CDR2 is SQIVND (reference sequence). There are 14 residues in the CDR3.

The chain couples TRBV9 to TRBJ1-4; 8 positions match TRBD1. With V trimmed by 0 bases and J by 3 bases, 1 base remained unmatched. Germline V gene lookup returns CDR1 SGDLS and CDR2 YYNGEE. The CDR3 has 15 amino acids. The CDR3 reads CASSVAQGANEKLFF. CDR3 DNA sequence: TGTGCCAGCAGCGTAGCACAGGGGGCTAATGAAAAACTGTTTTTT.

This chain connects TRBV4-1 to TRBJ2-3; the match to TRBD2 covers 11 bases. CDR1 is MGHRA and CDR2 is YSYEKL in the germline V gene. There are 15 residues in the CDR3. Trimming removed 2 bases from V and 10 bases from J; junction bases left unmatched: 8. The CDR3 loop is CASSQPGLAEGAQYF. Here the CDR3 DNA reads TGCGCCAGCAGCCAACCGGGACTAGCGGAAGGGGCGCAGTATTTT.

The chain couples TRBV28 to TRBJ1-6; D is perhaps TRBD1 (6 bases). Germline V lookup: CDR1 MDHEN, CDR2 SYDVKM. This CDR3 contains 16 residues. V lost 6 bases and J 8 bases, leaving 20 bases between the germline ends. CDR3 DNA: TGTGCCAGCAGCTCCCTCCGGGGGGCGAGGGATTCACCCCTCCACTTT. It codes for CASSSLRGARDSPLHF. Complete variable domain (other parts from reference TRBV28 and TRBJ1-6): DVKVTQSSRYLVKRTGEKVFLECVQDMDHENMFWYRQDPGLGLRLIYFSYDVKMKEKGDIPEGYSVSREKKERFSLILESASTNQTSMYLCASSSLRGARDSPLHFGNGTRLTVT.

The J gene is TRBJ2-6, the V gene TRBV7-9; 7 bases are shared with TRBD1. CDR1 and CDR2 (germline): SEHNR, FQNEAQ (reference sequence). CDR3 length: 19 amino acids. The junction had 13 bases not matched to a gene; V was cut back by 5 bases and J by 0 bases. Written as DNA, the CDR3 is TGTGCCAGCAGCCTTGGGACAGAGATCATACCCTCTGGGGCCAACGTCCTGACTTTC. Translated, it gives CASSLGTEIIPSGANVLTF.

The chain links TRBV6-5 to TRBJ1-4; D might be TRBD1 (6 bases). The germline V and J ends were trimmed by 6 bases and 4 bases, with 15 bases remaining between them. Germline V gene lookup returns CDR1 MNHEY and CDR2 SVGAGI. The CDR3 spans 15 residues. The CDR3 sequence: CASRSGQSNNEKLFF. In DNA, the CDR3 is TGTGCCAGCAGAAGCGGACAGAGTAATAATGAAAAACTGTTTTTT.

The V gene is TRBV30, the J gene TRBJ1-2; D remains ambiguous. Germline lookup yields CDR1 GTSNPN and CDR2 SVGIG (reference sequence). Deletions cut 2 bases from V and 8 bases from J, with 15 bases between. The CDR3 has 13 residues. CDR3 sequence: CAWSFVQNGGYTF. CDR3 sequence (DNA): TGTGCCTGGAGTTTTGTTCAGAATGGCGGCTACACCTTC.

The chain carries TRBV2 and TRBJ1-4, with D unclear. This CDR3 region has 14 residues. V lost 6 bases, J lost 8 bases, and 16 bases lay in between. CDR1 SNHLY and CDR2 FYNNEI come from the germline V gene. The CDR3 here is CASRQTPTGEKLFF. CDR3 sequence (DNA): TGTGCCAGCAGACAGACACCGACGGGAGAAAAACTGTTTTTT. The whole variable domain, filled in from reference TRBV2 and TRBJ1-4, reads EPEVTQTPSHQVTQMGQEVILRCVPISNHLYFYWYRQILGQKVEFLVSFYNNEISEKSEIFDDQFSVERPDGSNFTLKIRSTKLEDSAMYFCASRQTPTGEKLFFGSGTQLSVL.

This clone was found once. The gene calls are TRBV7-9 and TRBJ1-4; D gene unclear. Trimming stripped 5 bases from V and 11 bases from J, with 9 bases between. The V gene's germline CDR1 is SEHNR and CDR2 FQNEAQ (reference sequence). This CDR3 is 11 amino acids long. The CDR3 DNA reads as TGTGCCAGCAGCCAGGATCGTAAACTGTTTTTT. It specifies CASSQDRKLFF.

This clone was counted between two and nine times. The germline gene is not matched at one end of the junction; a read error may be the cause. The J gene is TRBJ2-7, the V gene TRBV7-9; 9 bases align to TRBD1. CDR3 length equals 15 residues. Per the germline V gene, CDR1 is SEHNR and CDR2 is FQNEAQ (reference sequence). The CDR3 here is CSSSFRDRDFDEQYF. The CDR3 nucleotides are TGTTCCAGCAGCTTCCGGGACAGGGATTTCGACGAGCAGTACTTC.

A remark on this clone: One end of the junction varies from germline; a read error may be responsible. The V gene is TRBV7-9, the J gene TRBJ2-5; tentatively, D is TRBD2 (5 bases). The CDR3 sequence is 16 residues long. Germline values: CDR1 SEHNR, CDR2 FQNEAQ (reference sequence). The CDR3 DNA is TGTTCCAGCAGCGACACCCTCCTAGCAGACCAAGAGACCCAGTACTTC. It encodes CSSSDTLLADQETQYF.

CDR3 sequence: CASLGISGGAYEQYF. The DNA of the CDR3 is TGTGCCAGCCTGGGGATTAGCGGGGGGGCCTACGAGCAGTACTTC. The chain employs TRBV28 and TRBJ2-7, with 11 bases identical to TRBD2. The germline V gene has CDR1 MDHEN and CDR2 SYDVKM. Germline trimming cut 8 bases from V and 2 bases from J; bases unmatched to any gene: 8. The CDR3 runs to 15 residues.

This chain connects TRBV4-3 to TRBJ1-5; D ambiguous. This CDR3 region has 13 residues. V lost 1 base to trimming and J lost 7 bases, with 8 bases between them. Germline lookup yields CDR1 LGHNA and CDR2 YSLEER. The CDR3 bases are TGCGCCAGCAGCCAAGCGGTCTTCCAGCCCCAGCATTTT. It encodes CASSQAVFQPQHF.

The chain joins TRBV28 to TRBJ2-1; tentative D call: TRBD1 (5 bases). Germline CDR1 is MDHEN and CDR2 is SYDVKM. V shed 6 bases and J shed 0 bases, with 18 bases lying between them. The CDR3 has 17 amino acids. The CDR3 sequence: CASRMIRAPHSYNEQFF. The CDR3 nucleotides are TGTGCCAGCAGAATGATCAGGGCCCCGCACTCCTACAATGAGCAGTTCTTC.

The chain recombines TRBV6-5 with TRBJ1-2; weak D call: TRBD1 (6 bases). Trimming shortened V by 2 bases and J by 5 bases, and 6 bases separated the two germline ends. The CDR3 is made up of 12 amino acids. Germline V gives CDR1 MNHEY, CDR2 SVGAGI. The CDR3 DNA reads as TGTGCCAGCAGTTACACAGGGTATGGCTACACCTTC. This gives the protein CASSYTGYGYTF.

V gene TRBV29-1 combines with J gene TRBJ2-5; D is perhaps TRBD2 (5 bases). The J call may be incorrect, as the DNA end agrees better with TRBJ2-7. CDR1 and CDR2 (germline): SQVTM, ANQGSEA. This CDR3 comprises 14 residues. The CDR3 bases are TGCAGCGTTGAAGAGCGAGGGAGCTCCTACGAGCAGTACTTC. This translates into CSVEERGSSYEQYF.

CDR3 coding DNA: TGTGCCATCAGTGAGTCTTTTCGGGGGGCCGGAAGCAATCAGCCCCAGCATTTT. This encodes CAISESFRGAGSNQPQHF. The chain links TRBV10-3 to TRBJ1-5; D perhaps matches TRBD1 (6 bases). Germline values: CDR1 ENHRY, CDR2 SYGVKD. V gave up 0 bases and J gave up 1 base, with 16 bases separating them. This CDR3 contains 18 residues.

The table lists this clone with a count of one. The rearrangement uses TRBV7-9 and TRBJ2-7; the D gene is possibly TRBD2 (5 bases). V lost 1 base and J 6 bases, leaving 7 bases between the germline ends. Germline-derived CDR1 and CDR2 are SEHNR and FQNEAQ (reference sequence). The length of the CDR3 is 12 residues. The chain's CDR3 is CASSLGGLEQYF. The CDR3 region has the DNA TGTGCCAGCAGCTTAGGCGGGCTCGAGCAGTACTTC.

The V gene is TRBV7-9, the J gene TRBJ1-2, with 7 bases that match TRBD1. V shed 5 bases, J shed 4 bases, and the junction held 7 bases outside the gene matches. The CDR3 length is 14 residues. Germline CDR1 and CDR2: SEHNR and FQNEAQ (reference sequence). CDR3 nucleotides: TGTGCCAGCAGCCCCCCACAGGGGTCCTATGGCTACACCTTC. It specifies CASSPPQGSYGYTF.

Comments on this clone: At one boundary the junction diverges from the germline segment, which might be a read error. The chain recombines TRBV7-7 with TRBJ2-1; 7 bases are shared with TRBD2. The germline V gene has CDR1 SSHAT and CDR2 FNYEAQ (reference sequence). The CDR3 totals 16 residues. The CDR3 spells CASSPERGLSYNEQFF. Written as DNA, the CDR3 is TGTGCTAGCAGCCCGGAGCGGGGACTTTCCTACAATGAGCAGTTCTTC.

V usage is TRBV7-9 and J usage is TRBJ1-1, with TRBD1 as a possible D gene (6 bases). The CDR3 runs to 14 residues. The V gene lost 5 bases and the J gene lost 4 bases, with 14 bases spanning the gap. Per the germline V gene, CDR1 is SEHNR and CDR2 is FQNEAQ (reference sequence). The CDR3 DNA reads TGTGCCAGCAGCGAACAGGGTGAGTTCACTGAAGCTTTCTTT. Translating gives CASSEQGEFTEAFF.

The rearrangement links TRBV28 to TRBJ1-4, with a possible D match to TRBD1 (5 bases). The CDR3 has 15 amino acids. With 5 bases removed from V and 8 bases from J, the gap between germline ends came to 18 bases. Per germline, CDR1 MDHEN and CDR2 SYDVKM. CDR3 loop: CASSPTGPLLEKLFF. CDR3 coding DNA: TGTGCCAGCAGTCCCACAGGTCCTCTCTTAGAAAAACTGTTTTTT.

This sequence joins TRBV4-3 and TRBJ1-2; D might be TRBD1 (5 bases). The CDR3 totals 15 residues. Germline V gene lookup returns CDR1 LGHNA and CDR2 YSLEER. The V end lost 0 bases, the J end lost 5 bases, and 13 bases lay between the germline ends. As DNA, the CDR3 is TGCGCCAGCAGCCAAGATCTTAGACAGACTTATGGCTACACCTTC. Translating it yields CASSQDLRQTYGYTF.

CDR3 amino acids: CASSVRQGRQETQYF. For the CDR3, the DNA is TGTGCCAGCAGTGTCCGACAGGGCCGCCAAGAGACCCAGTACTTC. The chain combines TRBV28 with TRBJ2-5; 7 positions match TRBD1. The V gene's germline CDR1 is MDHEN and CDR2 SYDVKM. V lost 5 bases, J lost 1 base, and 7 bases stayed unmatched. The CDR3 spans 15 residues.